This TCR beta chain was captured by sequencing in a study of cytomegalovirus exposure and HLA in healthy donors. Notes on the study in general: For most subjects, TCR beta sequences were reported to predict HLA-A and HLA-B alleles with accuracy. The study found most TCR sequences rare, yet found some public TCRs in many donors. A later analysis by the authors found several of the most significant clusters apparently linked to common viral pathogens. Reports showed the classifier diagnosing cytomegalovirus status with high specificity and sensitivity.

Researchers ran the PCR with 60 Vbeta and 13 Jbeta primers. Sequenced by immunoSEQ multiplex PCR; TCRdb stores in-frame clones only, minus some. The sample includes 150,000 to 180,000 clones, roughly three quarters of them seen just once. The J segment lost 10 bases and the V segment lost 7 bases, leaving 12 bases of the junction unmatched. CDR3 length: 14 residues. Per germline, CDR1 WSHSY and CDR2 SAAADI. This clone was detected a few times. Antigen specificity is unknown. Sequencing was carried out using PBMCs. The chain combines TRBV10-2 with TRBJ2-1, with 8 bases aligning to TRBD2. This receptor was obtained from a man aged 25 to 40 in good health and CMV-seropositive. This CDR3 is CASKELAEGREQFF. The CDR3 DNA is TGCGCCAGCAAAGAACTAGCGGAGGGTCGGGAGCAGTTCTTC.